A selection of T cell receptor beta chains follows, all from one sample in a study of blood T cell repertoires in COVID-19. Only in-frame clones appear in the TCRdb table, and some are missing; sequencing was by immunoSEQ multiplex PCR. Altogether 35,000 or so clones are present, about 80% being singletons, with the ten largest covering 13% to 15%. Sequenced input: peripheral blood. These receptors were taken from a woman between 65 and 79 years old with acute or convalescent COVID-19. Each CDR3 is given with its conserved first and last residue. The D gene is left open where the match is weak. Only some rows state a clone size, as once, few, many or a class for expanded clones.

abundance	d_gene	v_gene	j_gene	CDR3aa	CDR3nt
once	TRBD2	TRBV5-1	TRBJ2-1	CASSTSSGRAWDNEQFF	TGCGCCAGCAGCACCAGTAGCGGGAGGGCCTGGGACAATGAGCAGTTCTTC
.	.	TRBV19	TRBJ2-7	CASRSNSREQYF	TGTGCCAGTAGGAGCAACTCGCGCGAGCAGTACTTC
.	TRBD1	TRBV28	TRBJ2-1	CASSLRHRGSNEQFF	TGTGCCAGCAGTTTAAGACACAGGGGGTCCAATGAGCAGTTCTTC
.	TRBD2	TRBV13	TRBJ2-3	CASSSAGTDTQYF	TGTGCCAGCAGCTCAGCGGGAACAGATACGCAGTATTTT
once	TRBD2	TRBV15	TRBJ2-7	CATSSGLAAPYEQYF	TGTGCCACCAGCAGCGGACTAGCGGCCCCCTACGAGCAGTACTTC
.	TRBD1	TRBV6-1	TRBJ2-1	CASSEWGQGSNEQFF	TGTGCCAGCAGTGAATGGGGACAGGGAAGCAATGAGCAGTTCTTC
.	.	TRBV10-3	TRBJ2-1	CAISESGGSYNEQFF	TGTGCCATCAGTGAGTCGGGGGGCTCCTACAATGAGCAGTTCTTC
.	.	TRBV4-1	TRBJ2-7	CASSQEARGNEQYF	TGCGCCAGCAGCCAAGAAGCCAGGGGAAACGAGCAGTACTTC
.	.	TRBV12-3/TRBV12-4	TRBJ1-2	CASSFQGFYGYTF	TGTGCCAGCAGTTTTCAGGGGTTCTATGGCTACACCTTC
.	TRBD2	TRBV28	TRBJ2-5	CASSLTSEQETQYF	TGTGCCAGCAGTTTAACTAGCGAGCAAGAGACCCAGTACTTC
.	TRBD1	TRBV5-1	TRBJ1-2	CASSFRDRDNYGYTF	TGCGCCAGCAGCTTCCGGGACAGGGATAACTATGGCTACACCTTC
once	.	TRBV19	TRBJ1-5	CASSMGGSGSNQPQHF	TGTGCCAGTAGTATGGGAGGGTCTGGTAGCAATCAGCCCCAGCATTTT
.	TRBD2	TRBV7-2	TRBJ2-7	CASSSAGGREQYF	TGTGCCAGCAGCTCTGCGGGGGGGAGGGAGCAGTACTTC
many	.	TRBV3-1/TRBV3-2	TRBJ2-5	CASSLSGEETQYF	TGTGCCAGCAGCCTAAGCGGAGAAGAGACCCAGTACTTC
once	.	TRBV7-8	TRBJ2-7	CASSGGARGEQYF	TGTGCCAGCAGCGGCGGGGCAAGGGGAGAGCAGTACTTC
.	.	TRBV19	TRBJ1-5	CATLMEGSNQPQHF	TGTGCCACCTTGATGGAGGGGAGCAATCAGCCCCAGCATTTT
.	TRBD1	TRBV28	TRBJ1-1	CATRNRGNTEAFF	TGTGCCACTAGGAACAGGGGGAACACTGAAGCTTTCTTT
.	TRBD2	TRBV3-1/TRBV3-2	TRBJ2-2	CASSQDLAGGRTGELFF	TGTGCCAGCAGCCAAGACCTAGCGGGGGGAAGGACCGGGGAGCTGTTTTTT
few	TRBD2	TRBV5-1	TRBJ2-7	CASSWTSVSHYEQYF	TGCGCCAGCAGCTGGACTAGCGTCTCTCACTACGAGCAGTACTTC
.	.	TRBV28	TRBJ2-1	CASSGSGSTYNEQFF	TGTGCCAGCAGTGGGAGTGGCTCCACCTACAATGAGCAGTTCTTC
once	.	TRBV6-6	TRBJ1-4	CASSRTATNEKLFF	TGTGCCAGCAGTCGGACAGCAACTAATGAAAAACTGTTTTTT
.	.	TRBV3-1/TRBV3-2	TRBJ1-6	CASSQGAGVKGPLHF	TGTGCCAGCAGCCAAGGGGCAGGGGTGAAGGGACCCCTCCACTTT
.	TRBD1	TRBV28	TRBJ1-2	CASSFRDRVGGYTF	TGTGCCAGCAGTTTCCGAGACAGGGTTGGTGGCTACACCTTC
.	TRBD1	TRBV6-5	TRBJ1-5	CATKPGGNQPQHF	TGTGCCACCAAACCAGGGGGGAATCAGCCCCAGCATTTT
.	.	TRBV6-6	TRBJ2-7	CASSYPQGFNYEQYF	TGTGCCAGCAGTTACCCCCAGGGGTTCAACTACGAGCAGTACTTC
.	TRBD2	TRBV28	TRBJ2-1	CASRVPLAGDSEQFF	TGTGCCAGCAGGGTCCCCCTAGCGGGAGACAGCGAGCAGTTCTTC
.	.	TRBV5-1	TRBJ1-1	CASSLAGSNTEAFF	TGCGCCAGCAGCTTGGCAGGTAGTAACACTGAAGCTTTCTTT
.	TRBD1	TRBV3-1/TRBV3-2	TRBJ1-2	CASSQEQAGGRGYTF	TGTGCCAGCAGCCAAGAACAGGCAGGGGGACGGGGCTACACCTTC
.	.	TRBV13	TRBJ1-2	CASSSDTFRQRGYTF	TGTGCCAGCAGCTCGGACACATTCAGGCAGCGTGGCTACACCTTC
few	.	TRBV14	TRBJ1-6	CASSQVRSSPLHF	TGTGCCAGCAGCCAAGTGCGGTCTTCACCCCTCCACTTT
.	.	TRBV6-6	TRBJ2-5	CASSYSEGSQTQYF	TGTGCCAGCAGTTACTCGGAGGGCTCGCAGACCCAGTACTTC
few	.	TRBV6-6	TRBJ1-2	CASTLMGLNYGYTF	TGTGCCAGCACCCTCATGGGACTGAACTATGGCTACACCTTC
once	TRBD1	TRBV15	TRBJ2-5	CATSTRGTESLRTQYF	TGTGCCACCAGCACCCGTGGGACAGAAAGCCTACGGACCCAGTACTTC
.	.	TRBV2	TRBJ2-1	CASKSNSLLYNEQFF	TGTGCCAGCAAGTCCAACTCACTATTATACAATGAGCAGTTCTTC
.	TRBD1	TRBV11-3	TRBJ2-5	CASSQGQPYETQYF	TGTGCCAGCAGCCAGGGACAGCCATACGAGACCCAGTACTTC
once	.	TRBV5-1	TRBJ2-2	CASSLGRTPQNTGELFF	TGCGCCAGCAGCTTGGGCCGGACTCCTCAAAACACCGGGGAGCTGTTTTTT
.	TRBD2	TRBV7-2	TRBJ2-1	CASSLESSGGYNEQFF	TGTGCCAGCAGCTTAGAGAGTAGCGGGGGTTACAATGAGCAGTTCTTC
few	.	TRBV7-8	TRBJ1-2	CASSRGMGANYGYTF	TGTGCCAGCAGCCGAGGAATGGGAGCTAACTATGGCTACACCTTC
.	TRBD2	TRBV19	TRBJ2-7	CASSIKRDSYEQYF	TGTGCCAGTAGTATCAAGCGGGACTCCTACGAGCAGTACTTC
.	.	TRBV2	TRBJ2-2	CASSAGNTGELFF	TGTGCCAGCAGTGCGGGGAACACCGGGGAGCTGTTTTTT
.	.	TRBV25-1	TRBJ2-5	CASRLSGTQYF	TGTGCCAGCAGATTATCGGGGACCCAGTACTTC
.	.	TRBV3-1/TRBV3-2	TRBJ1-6	CASSQKTGNSPLHF	TGTGCCAGCAGCCAAAAGACGGGGAATTCACCCCTCCACTTT
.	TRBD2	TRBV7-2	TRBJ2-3	CASSSLTSGKVADTQYF	TGTGCCAGCAGCTCTTTGACTAGCGGTAAAGTGGCAGATACGCAGTATTTT
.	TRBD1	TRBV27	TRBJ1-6	CASSLSSGGVSPLHF	TGTGCCAGCAGTTTATCTTCAGGGGGCGTTTCACCCCTCCACTTT
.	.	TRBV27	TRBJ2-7	CASSRTRVYDEQYF	TGTGCCAGCAGCAGAACTAGGGTGTACGACGAGCAGTACTTC